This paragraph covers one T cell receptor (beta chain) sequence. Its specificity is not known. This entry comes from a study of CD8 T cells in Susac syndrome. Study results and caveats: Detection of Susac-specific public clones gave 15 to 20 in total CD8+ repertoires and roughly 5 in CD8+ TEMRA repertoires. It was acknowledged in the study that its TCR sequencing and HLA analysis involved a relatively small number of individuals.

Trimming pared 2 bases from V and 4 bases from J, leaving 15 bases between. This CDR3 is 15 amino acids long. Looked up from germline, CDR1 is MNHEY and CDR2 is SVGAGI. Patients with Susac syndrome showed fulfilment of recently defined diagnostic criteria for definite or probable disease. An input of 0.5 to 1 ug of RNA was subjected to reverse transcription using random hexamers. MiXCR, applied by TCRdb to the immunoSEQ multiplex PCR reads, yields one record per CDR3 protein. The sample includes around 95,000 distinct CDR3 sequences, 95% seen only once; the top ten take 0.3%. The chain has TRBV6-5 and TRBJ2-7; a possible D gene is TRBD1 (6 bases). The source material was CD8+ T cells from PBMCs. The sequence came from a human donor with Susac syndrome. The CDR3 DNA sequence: TGTGCCAGCAGTTACCAGGGTTTTCAGGGGTACGAGCAGTACTTC. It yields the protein CASSYQGFQGYEQYF.